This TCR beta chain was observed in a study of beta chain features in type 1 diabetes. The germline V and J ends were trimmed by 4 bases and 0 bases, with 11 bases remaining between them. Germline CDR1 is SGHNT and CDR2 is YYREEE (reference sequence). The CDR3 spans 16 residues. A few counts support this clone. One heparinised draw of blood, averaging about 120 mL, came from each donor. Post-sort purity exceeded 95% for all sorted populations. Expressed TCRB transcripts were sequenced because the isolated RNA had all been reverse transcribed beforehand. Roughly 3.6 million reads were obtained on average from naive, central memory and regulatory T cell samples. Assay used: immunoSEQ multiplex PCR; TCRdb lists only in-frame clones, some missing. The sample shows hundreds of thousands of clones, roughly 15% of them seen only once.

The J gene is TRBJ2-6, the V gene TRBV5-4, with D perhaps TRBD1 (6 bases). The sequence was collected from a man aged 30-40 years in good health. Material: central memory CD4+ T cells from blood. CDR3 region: CASSLDSSSGANVLTF. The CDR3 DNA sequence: TGTGCCAGCAGCCTGGACAGCAGCTCTGGGGCCAACGTCCTGACTTTC.